A single sample is the source of the 6 T cell receptor beta chains below, sequenced in a study of beta chain features in type 1 diabetes. General study points: Type 1 diabetes patients showed a moderate but significant shortening of TCRB CDR3s in all four CD4+ subsets.

Their cognate antigens are unknown. Every isolated RNA sample was fully reverse transcribed, so sequencing captured expressed TCRB transcripts. Assay used: immunoSEQ multiplex PCR; TCRdb lists only in-frame clones, some missing. The sample has around 600,000 clones, around 11% seen once. Sequences were obtained from naive CD4+ T cells from blood. The receptors shown here come from a man younger than 45 with type 1 diabetes.

The rearrangement joins TRBV11-2 to TRBJ1-2; D not resolved. Germline CDR1 and CDR2: SGHAT and FQNNGV. Trimming removed 4 bases at V and 5 bases at J, with 8 bases between. The CDR3 consists of 12 residues. The CDR3 sequence is CASSSTVYGYTF. Here the CDR3 DNA reads TGTGCCAGCAGCTCCACAGTTTATGGCTACACCTTC. The variable domain in full, completed from reference TRBV11-2 and TRBJ1-2, reads EAGVAQSPRYKIIEKRQSVAFWCNPISGHATLYWYQQILGQGPKLLIQFQNNGVVDDSQLPKDRFSAERLKGVDSTLKIQPAKLEDSAVYLCASSSTVYGYTFGSGTRLTVV.

This clone was recorded a few times. V and J are TRBV2 and TRBJ2-1, with 12 bases fitting TRBD2. The CDR3 loop spans 18 amino acids. V gave up 6 bases and J gave up 3 bases; unmatched junction bases: 12. Germline CDR1 is SNHLY and CDR2 is FYNNEI. The CDR3 loop is CASRALTSGGPLYNEQFF. CDR3 bases: TGTGCCAGCAGAGCACTGACTAGCGGGGGACCGCTCTACAATGAGCAGTTCTTC.

The chain employs TRBV7-2 and TRBJ1-1; 9 nucleotides line up with TRBD1. Germline loops: CDR1 SGHTA, CDR2 FQGNSA. The CDR3 totals 13 residues. The junction had 9 bases not matched to a gene; V was cut back by 5 bases and J by 11 bases. The CDR3 region has the DNA TGTGCCAGCAGCGTCGGACAGGGGACTGTTGCTTTCTTT. Its protein product is CASSVGQGTVAFF.

This clone was counted between two and nine times. The junction and the germline gene differ at one end; a read error may be behind it. The chain is built from TRBV14 and TRBJ2-3, with D perhaps being TRBD1 or TRBD2 (5 bases each). This CDR3 comprises 12 residues. Germline V gene data show CDR1 as SGHDN and CDR2 as FVKESK. Written as DNA, the CDR3 is TGTCCGTGGTGGACACGGGACGATAGGCAGTATTTT. It translates to CPWWTRDDRQYF.

This sequence joins TRBV7-2 and TRBJ2-5; D might be TRBD2 (6 bases). Trimming stripped 4 bases from V and 3 bases from J, with 15 bases between. The germline CDR1 and CDR2 sequences are SGHTA and FQGNSA. This CDR3 has 15 residues. The CDR3 nucleotides read TGTGCCAGCAGCTCCCCCGGGGTAGCGGAAGAGACCCAGTACTTC. Its protein is CASSSPGVAEETQYF.

In this sample, this clone turned up a few times. The chain recombines TRBV19 with TRBJ1-5, with D perhaps matching TRBD1 (6 bases). Trimming pared 5 bases from V and 1 base from J, leaving 15 bases between. This CDR3 spans 16 amino acids. Germline V gene data show CDR1 as LNHDA and CDR2 as SQIVND (reference sequence). CDR3 amino acids: CASSFLGGTSNQPQHF. DNA of the CDR3: TGTGCCAGTAGTTTCCTCGGGGGCACGAGCAATCAGCCCCAGCATTTT.